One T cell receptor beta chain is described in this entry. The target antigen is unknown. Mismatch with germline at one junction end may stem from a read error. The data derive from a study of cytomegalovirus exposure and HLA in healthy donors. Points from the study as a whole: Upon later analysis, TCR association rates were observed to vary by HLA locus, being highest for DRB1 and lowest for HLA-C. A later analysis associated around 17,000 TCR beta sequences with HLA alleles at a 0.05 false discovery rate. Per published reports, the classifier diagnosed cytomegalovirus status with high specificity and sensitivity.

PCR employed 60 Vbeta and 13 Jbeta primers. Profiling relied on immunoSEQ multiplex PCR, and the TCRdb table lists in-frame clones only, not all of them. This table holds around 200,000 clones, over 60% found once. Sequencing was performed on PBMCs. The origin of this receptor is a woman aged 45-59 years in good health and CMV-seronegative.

CDR3 in DNA: TGTGCCATCAGTGAGGTTTTTGGGTCGGACTATGGCCACACCTTC. Its protein product is CAISEVFGSDYGHTF. The chain joins TRBV10-3 to TRBJ1-2; D remains ambiguous. The CDR3 runs to 15 residues. Germline V lookup: CDR1 ENHRY, CDR2 SYGVKD.